The present T cell receptor beta chain was sequenced within a study of blood T cell repertoires in COVID-19. Study-level information: Samples came from the United States, Italy and Spain, spanning acute and convalescent COVID-19. In each case, the material was cDNA or gDNA derived from T cells, B-cell-depleted T cells, or PBMCs.

Authors' methods: It was from reference gene primer amplification that nucleated cell counts were estimated. Clones were read by immunoSEQ multiplex PCR, and TCRdb kept only the in-frame ones, dropping some. V, J and clone size reflect that table, while D and trimming were determined from the DNA. Of about 200,000 clones listed, 85% to 90% are singletons. This CDR3 contains 18 residues. CDR1 SGHVS and CDR2 FNYEAQ come from the germline V gene. Trimming at V came to 3 bases and at J to 2 bases, leaving 10 bases not matched to a gene. The V call is TRBV7-6, the J call TRBJ2-5; 12 positions match TRBD2. The sequencing sample was made of peripheral blood. This receptor was identified in a man older than 75 with acute or convalescent COVID-19. This chain's CDR3 is CASSFLAGGPGGQETQYF. The CDR3 DNA follows: TGTGCCAGCAGCTTCCTAGCGGGAGGGCCGGGGGGGCAAGAGACCCAGTACTTC.